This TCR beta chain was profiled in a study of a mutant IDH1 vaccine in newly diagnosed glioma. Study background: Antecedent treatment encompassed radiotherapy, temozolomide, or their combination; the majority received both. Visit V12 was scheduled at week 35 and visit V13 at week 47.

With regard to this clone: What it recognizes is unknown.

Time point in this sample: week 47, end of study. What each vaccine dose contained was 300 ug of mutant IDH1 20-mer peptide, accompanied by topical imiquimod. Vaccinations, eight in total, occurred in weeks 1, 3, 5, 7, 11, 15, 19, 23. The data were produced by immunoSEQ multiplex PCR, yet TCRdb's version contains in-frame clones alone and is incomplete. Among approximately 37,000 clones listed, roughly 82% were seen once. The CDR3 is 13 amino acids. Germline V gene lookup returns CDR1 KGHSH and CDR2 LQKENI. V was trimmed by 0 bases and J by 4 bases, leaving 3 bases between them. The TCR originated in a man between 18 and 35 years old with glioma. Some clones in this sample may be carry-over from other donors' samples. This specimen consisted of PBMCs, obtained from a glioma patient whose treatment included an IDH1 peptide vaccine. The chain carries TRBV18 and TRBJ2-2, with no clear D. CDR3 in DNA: TGTGCCAGCTCACCACCGATCACCGGGGAGCTGTTTTTT. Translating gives CASSPPITGELFF.